One and the same sample provided the 5 T cell receptor beta chains below, sequenced in a study of blood T cell repertoires in COVID-19. The method was immunoSEQ multiplex PCR; TCRdb's version includes in-frame clones alone and lacks a portion of them. The data show 15,000 to 20,000 clones, with roughly 88% seen just once and approximately 12% held by the top ten. Sequences were obtained from peripheral blood. Source of these receptors: a human donor in a cohort sampled during active COVID-19.

The V call is TRBV5-5, the J call TRBJ1-5; TRBD1 is a possible D gene (5 bases). V lost 0 bases to trimming and J lost 1 base, with 5 bases between them. The V gene's germline CDR1 is SGHKS and CDR2 YYEKEE (reference sequence). The CDR3 has 14 amino acids. Here the CDR3 DNA reads TGTGCCAGCAGCTTGGAGGGGAGCAATCAGCCCCAGCATTTT. Residues: CASSLEGSNQPQHF.

The rearrangement links TRBV28 to TRBJ2-7; 7 bases match TRBD2. The germline V gene encodes CDR1 MDHEN and CDR2 SYDVKM. J lost 5 bases, V lost 3 bases, and 16 bases had no gene match. The CDR3 consists of 17 residues. CDR3 amino acids: CASSFFGGRGFRNEQYF. In DNA form, the CDR3 reads TGTGCCAGCAGTTTTTTCGGGGGGAGGGGCTTTCGCAACGAGCAGTACTTC.

J is TRBJ2-1 and V is TRBV7-3; 12 nucleotides agree with TRBD2. The germline CDR1 and CDR2 sequences are SGHTA and FQGTGA. Trimming cost V 5 bases and J 2 bases; bases outside gene matches: 1. The CDR3 spans 15 residues. This CDR3 is CASSPSGGAYNEQFF. CDR3 bases: TGTGCCAGCAGCCCTAGCGGGGGGGCCTACAATGAGCAGTTCTTC.

The genes are TRBV28 and TRBJ2-7; 8 nucleotides line up with TRBD2. V gave up 6 bases and J gave up 4 bases; unmatched junction bases: 8. The CDR3 consists of 14 residues. Germline CDR1 and CDR2: MDHEN and SYDVKM. The chain's CDR3 is CASRPGGADYEQYF. DNA for the CDR3: TGTGCCAGCAGGCCCGGGGGGGCGGATTACGAGCAGTACTTC.

The chain uses TRBV14 and TRBJ2-5, with 8 bases aligning to TRBD2. This CDR3 has 18 residues. CDR1 and CDR2 (germline): SGHDN, FVKESK. V shed 5 bases and J 3 bases; nucleotides not matched to a gene: 17. The CDR3 sequence is CASSNRPVISGDKETQYF. CDR3 nucleotide sequence: TGTGCCAGCAGCAACCGCCCCGTTATTAGCGGGGATAAAGAGACCCAGTACTTC. Based on the CDR3 plus reference TRBV14 and TRBJ2-5, the full variable domain is EAGVTQFPSHSVIEKGQTVTLRCDPISGHDNLYWYRRVMGKEIKFLLHFVKESKQDESGMPNNRFLAERTGGTYSTLKVQPAELEDSGVYFCASSNRPVISGDKETQYFGPGTRLLVL.